These T cell receptor beta chains were read from a single sample in a study of shared clonotypes between healthy human individuals. Produced via immunoSEQ multiplex PCR; TCRdb's table is partial and in-frame only. The repertoire has some 490,000 clones, almost 80% of them found once; the top ten carry more than 10%. The material sequenced was PBMCs. The receptors originated from a woman in her 40s in good health. Some clones in this sample may be carry-over from other donors' samples. The CDR3 runs from the conserved cysteine through the conserved F or W. The D gene is left open where the match is weak.

TRBD1	TRBV28	CASRSLRQGVYYGYTF
.	TRBV2	CASSDPQGGNTIYF
TRBD1	TRBV13	CASSPLSGTGYEQYF
.	TRBV5-1	CASSPGTGNEQFF
.	TRBV5-4	CASSGSQGPRKSNYGYTF
.	TRBV6-5	CASSMGRVSYEQYF
.	TRBV27	CASREGNYGYTF
.	TRBV2	CASSLRGAGSYNEQFF
TRBD1	TRBV28	CASSLTGGYQPQHF
TRBD1	TRBV7-9	CASSLQGANTEAFF
TRBD2	TRBV10-1	CASSVLAGGRETQYF
.	TRBV5-1	CASSLVGGRNQPQHF
TRBD1	TRBV19	CASRPGQGRTEAFF
.	TRBV28	CGLSGGSQVSPQHF
.	TRBV6-6	CASSPTLGRNEQFF
TRBD2	TRBV19	CASSIIGTSGRDTQYF
.	TRBV29-1	CSVEMGYNEQFF
TRBD2	TRBV6-4	CASSRTPGLAGGYNEQFF
.	TRBV5-1	CASSLLSSGANVLTF
.	TRBV5-4	CASSFAGGNGYTF
TRBD2	TRBV7-2	CASSAQTSAETQYF
.	TRBV25-1	CASSVAGRDTEAFF
TRBD1	TRBV10-3	CAIKPTDRAYEQYF
.	TRBV11-2	CASSLQGSYEQYF
TRBD2	TRBV29-1	CSVESYVASGMYGEQFF
.	TRBV28	CASSLPYLAGELFF
.	TRBV2	CASSDGTLNQPQHF
.	TRBV5-6	CASSSGRRTYEQYF
TRBD2	TRBV4-1	CASSQLAGANGELFF
.	TRBV6-1	CASSLTGANVLTF
TRBD1	TRBV5-6	CASSPRDRDEKLFF
TRBD1	TRBV7-9	CASSLGITGAGELFF
TRBD1	TRBV7-2	CASSLVGTGNNQPQHF
TRBD1	TRBV18	CASSPSSLQGELAFF
TRBD1	TRBV10-3	CAISDFDRGGSYEQYF
.	TRBV30	CAWNRPGDNEKLFF
TRBD1	TRBV5-1	CASSETGARSYEQYF
.	TRBV6-6	CASSSDVAGELFF
TRBD2	TRBV11-2	CASSLGLVADTQYF
.	TRBV21-1	CASSKGLAGGLQTYEQYF
TRBD1	TRBV5-1	CASSPPGTGDEQYF
TRBD1	TRBV7-2	CASSYSPGQGNEQYF
TRBD1	TRBV6-5	CASRRTGEQPQHF
TRBD2	TRBV5-5	CASSLLAGIPTDTQYF
TRBD2	TRBV2	CASRLAGVQETQYF
.	TRBV9	CASGRTYNEQFF